What follows are 20 T cell receptor beta chains derived from one specimen sequenced in a study of cytomegalovirus exposure and HLA in healthy donors. PCR was performed using 60 Vbeta and 13 Jbeta primers. Produced via immunoSEQ multiplex PCR; TCRdb's table is partial and in-frame only. This sample has 200,000 to 250,000 clones, with almost 80% found just once. The sequenced sample was PBMCs. The receptors stem from a man aged 18-30 years in good health and CMV-seronegative.

With respect to this clone: The same CDR3 arises from other DNA sequences in this sample as well. The V gene is TRBV25-1, the J gene TRBJ2-2; no definite D call. Germline lookup yields CDR1 MGHDK and CDR2 SYGVNS. This CDR3 is 12 amino acids long. Trimming left V 7 bases short and J 1 base short, with 4 bases between. Here the CDR3 reads CASNLNTGELFF. CDR3 DNA sequence: TGTGCCAGCAACTTGAACACCGGGGAGCTGTTTTTT.

CDR3 in DNA: TGCAGCGTTGAAGGGGTGGCAGGTCAGCCCCAGCATTTT. It yields the protein CSVEGVAGQPQHF. The gene calls are TRBV29-1 and TRBJ1-5; D gene unclear. V lost 1 base and J 6 bases, leaving 10 bases between the germline ends. The CDR3 length is 13 residues. CDR1 is SQVTM, CDR2 ANQGSEA, per germline.

V gene TRBV30 combines with J gene TRBJ2-3, with TRBD1 matching 7 bases. J gave up 8 bases and V 2 bases, and 4 bases lay outside the gene matches. The CDR3 extends over 12 amino acids. The germline gives CDR1 GTSNPN, CDR2 SVGIG (reference sequence). CDR3 in DNA: TGTGCCTGGAGTAAACCAGGGGGTACGCAGTATTTT. Encoded protein: CAWSKPGGTQYF.

A few counts support this clone. The CDR3 bases are TGTGCCAGCAGCTTGACAGGGAATAATTCACCCCTCCACTTT. Its protein product is CASSLTGNNSPLHF. The chain carries TRBV5-4 and TRBJ1-6; D perhaps matches TRBD1 (6 bases). The V gene lost 1 base and the J gene lost 5 bases, with 7 bases spanning the gap. Germline V gene lookup returns CDR1 SGHNT and CDR2 YYREEE (reference sequence). CDR3 length: 14 amino acids.

J is TRBJ2-3 and V is TRBV7-9; TRBD2 aligns across 11 bases. Germline V gene lookup returns CDR1 SEHNR and CDR2 FQNEAQ (reference sequence). Losses at the gene ends were 5 bases for V and 0 bases for J; bases not matched to a gene: 7. CDR3 length: 17 amino acids. In DNA, the CDR3 is TGTGCCAGCAGCGTCGGGACTAGCGGTTCTAGCACAGATACGCAGTATTTT. Protein product: CASSVGTSGSSTDTQYF. Combining the CDR3 with reference TRBV7-9 and TRBJ2-3 gives the whole variable domain DTGVSQNPRHKITKRGQNVTFRCDPISEHNRLYWYRQTLGQGPEFLTYFQNEAQLEKSRLLSDRFSAERPKGSFSTLEIQRTEQGDSAMYLCASSVGTSGSSTDTQYFGPGTRLTVL.

CDR3 protein: CASSGRQGAPYEQYF. The CDR3 DNA reads as TGTGCCAGCAGCGGACGACAGGGGGCCCCCTACGAGCAGTACTTC. The V and J genes are TRBV9 and TRBJ2-7; 10 bases align to TRBD1. Germline lookup yields CDR1 SGDLS and CDR2 YYNGEE. The length of the CDR3 is 15 residues. V gave up 3 bases and J gave up 2 bases; unmatched junction bases: 5.

The chain recombines TRBV5-1 with TRBJ2-7, with TRBD2 identical over 7 bases. J lost 0 bases, V lost 2 bases, and 2 bases had no gene match. Germline V gives CDR1 SGHRS, CDR2 YFSETQ. CDR3 length equals 14 residues. The CDR3 sequence: CASSLTSDSYEQYF. The CDR3 DNA is TGCGCCAGCAGCTTAACTAGCGACTCCTACGAGCAGTACTTC.

This clone was observed a few times. The V gene is TRBV6-4, the J gene TRBJ2-3, with D perhaps TRBD2 (5 bases). The CDR3 extends over 15 amino acids. Germline values: CDR1 MRHNA, CDR2 SNTAGT. Trimming took off 11 bases at V and 4 bases at J, with 22 bases between the two ends. CDR3: CARQELGRVPDTQYF. CDR3 DNA sequence: TGTGCCCGACAAGAACTAGGTAGAGTTCCAGATACGCAGTATTTT.

This chain connects TRBV28 to TRBJ2-7; D unclear. CDR3 length equals 16 residues. Per germline, CDR1 MDHEN and CDR2 SYDVKM. Trimming removed 1 base at V and 0 bases at J, with 13 bases between. DNA of the CDR3: TGTGCCAGCAGTTTATTCTCTGCGGAAAGCTCCTACGAGCAGTACTTC. Its protein is CASSLFSAESSYEQYF.

The gene calls are TRBV7-9 and TRBJ2-7; no firm D call. Trimming took off 5 bases at V and 3 bases at J, with 8 bases between the two ends. Germline V gene lookup returns CDR1 SEHNR and CDR2 FQNEAQ (reference sequence). The CDR3 extends over 12 amino acids. CDR3 residues: CASSPNNYEQYF. The DNA for the CDR3 is TGTGCCAGCAGCCCGAACAACTACGAGCAGTACTTC.

The rearrangement links TRBV10-3 to TRBJ2-1, with a tentative D call TRBD2 (6 bases). This CDR3 region has 14 residues. The V gene lost 10 bases and the J gene lost 4 bases, with 17 bases spanning the gap. Germline V CDR1 and CDR2: ENHRY, SYGVKD. The CDR3 loop is CATDDWGVYNEQFF. The CDR3 DNA reads TGTGCCACCGATGACTGGGGGGTATACAATGAGCAGTTCTTC.

This chain joins TRBV6-6 and TRBJ1-3; perhaps TRBD1 as D (6 bases). The V and J ends lost 5 bases and 2 bases respectively, with 7 bases between them. Germline CDR1 is MNHNY and CDR2 is SVGAGI (reference sequence). CDR3 size: 13 residues. CDR3 coding DNA: TGTGCCAGCAGTCGGACAGCTGGAAACACCATATATTTT. Protein product: CASSRTAGNTIYF.

The chain recombines TRBV11-3 with TRBJ1-2; the D is unclear. Germline loops: CDR1 SGHNT, CDR2 YENEEA. V was clipped by 0 bases and J by 8 bases, with 13 bases between them. The CDR3 runs 14 residues. In DNA, the CDR3 is TGTGCCAGCAGCTTAGAGGCGGTTTTTACGGGCTACACCTTC. This sequence encodes CASSLEAVFTGYTF.

This rearrangement joins TRBV27 to TRBJ1-5; D perhaps matches TRBD1 (6 bases). The CDR3 length is 16 residues. The germline gives CDR1 MNHEY, CDR2 SMNVEV (reference sequence). V was cut by 6 bases and J by 6 bases, with 21 bases left in between. The CDR3 reads CASSFRARGNGQPQHF. In DNA, the CDR3 is TGTGCCAGCAGCTTCAGAGCGAGGGGGAACGGTCAGCCCCAGCATTTT.

The chain has TRBV7-3 and TRBJ2-4; 8 positions agree with TRBD2. Germline V lookup: CDR1 SGHTA, CDR2 FQGTGA. The CDR3 is 15 residues long. Trimming cost V 4 bases and J 7 bases; bases outside gene matches: 9. Here the CDR3 DNA reads TGTGCCAGCAGCTATACAGGGTCGGGAGGGAACATTCAGTACTTC. Translating gives CASSYTGSGGNIQYF.

This chain uses TRBV7-6 with TRBJ2-2, with a weak D call TRBD1 (6 bases). From germline, CDR1 is SGHVS and CDR2 FNYEAQ. CDR3 length: 14 residues. V was cut by 4 bases and J by 0 bases, with 6 bases left in between. For the CDR3, the DNA is TGTGCCAGCAGCTCAGGGGCGAACACCGGGGAGCTGTTTTTT. Translation: CASSSGANTGELFF.

This clone appeared a few times. The chain uses TRBV5-1 and TRBJ2-1; TRBD1 aligns across 8 bases. The junction had 8 bases not matched to a gene; V was cut back by 4 bases and J by 2 bases. CDR1 and CDR2 from the germline V gene are SGHRS and YFSETQ. The CDR3 length is 16 residues. In DNA form, the CDR3 reads TGCGCCAGCAGCCCGGAGGCAGGGGGCCCCTACAATGAGCAGTTCTTC. It encodes CASSPEAGGPYNEQFF.

The chain carries TRBV2 and TRBJ2-7; 8 positions match TRBD2. This CDR3 is 15 amino acids long. Germline values: CDR1 SNHLY, CDR2 FYNNEI. With V trimmed by 8 bases and J by 0 bases, 9 bases remained unmatched. The CDR3 region has the DNA TGTGCCAGCCGGGGGGGAGGTGGGAGCTCCTACGAGCAGTACTTC. It translates to CASRGGGGSSYEQYF.

The chain employs TRBV6-6 and TRBJ2-7; possible D gene TRBD1, 6 bases. The CDR3 is 13 residues long. Trimming took 6 bases from V and 5 from J, leaving 14 bases between them. Germline assignment: CDR1 MNHNY and CDR2 SVGAGI (reference sequence). The CDR3 here is CASSDRTDHEQYF. The CDR3 nucleotides are TGTGCCAGCAGCGACAGGACGGACCACGAGCAGTACTTC.

J is TRBJ1-1 and V is TRBV7-9; TRBD1 aligns across 9 bases. The CDR3 loop spans 14 amino acids. Germline lookup yields CDR1 SEHNR and CDR2 FQNEAQ (reference sequence). With V trimmed by 5 bases and J by 5 bases, 6 bases remained unmatched. CDR3 residues: CASSLRQGETEAFF. CDR3 DNA: TGTGCCAGCAGCCTCCGACAGGGGGAAACTGAAGCTTTCTTT.